This T cell receptor (beta chain) was profiled in a study of molecular identifiers for immune sequencing clone quantification. Study-level results: In a background of around 920,000 naive cells, spiked Jurkat TCR RNA from one cell was reportedly detectable. Naive cells had under 1% of molecules in clones above 20 RNA copies, effectors over 99%.

The bulk TCR libraries were made with methods described before and with listed TCR primers. TCRdb redid the calling of the PCR reads with MiXCR, one entry per CDR3 protein. The table includes about 500,000 distinct CDR3 sequences, roughly 26% detected once. As regards this clonotype: Its antigen is not known. This clone may be a read error of a much larger clone one base away. The CDR3 carries no conserved terminal phenylalanine or tryptophan, so it likely arises from a read error.

The CDR3 is made up of 14 amino acids. Germline values: CDR1 MNHEY, CDR2 SMNVEV (reference sequence). The V and J genes are TRBV27 and TRBJ2-1; D is undetermined. Near its end, the DNA agrees better with TRBJ2-5, so the J call may be wrong. Sequenced: naive CD8+ T cells from blood, with Jurkat cell RNA spiked in. Subset: FACS-sorted CD8+CD4-CCR7+CD45RA+ naive T cells. This sequence was found in a human donor in good health. Some libraries in this study had Jurkat cell RNA spiked in. The CDR3 sequence: CASSFSGNQETQYL. The CDR3 DNA sequence: TGTGCCAGCAGTTTTTCAGGCAACCAAGAGACCCAGTACTTA.